These 12 T cell receptor beta chains were sequenced from one sample in a study of CD4 and CD8 cells across lung adenocarcinoma regions. TCRdb re-called the PCR reads through MiXCR, storing one row per CDR3 protein. This table holds 23,000 or so distinct CDR3 sequences, around 56% found once. Sequencing was done on a sample of CD8+ T cells from the center of a lung tumor. These receptors originate from a male donor with lung adenocarcinoma. The CD4 and CD8 labels of this study may be unreliable.

This clonotype has at least ten counts. The gene calls are TRBV10-2 and TRBJ2-3; 9 bases fit TRBD2. CDR3 length equals 17 residues. Germline V CDR1 and CDR2: WSHSY, SAAADI. The junction had 11 bases not matched to a gene; V was cut back by 4 bases and J by 3 bases. CDR3 loop: CASSAPPGLAGTDTQYF. CDR3 nucleotide sequence: TGCGCCAGCAGTGCCCCTCCGGGACTAGCTGGAACAGATACGCAGTATTTT.

This chain joins TRBV10-3 and TRBJ2-4; D possibly uses TRBD1 or TRBD2 (5 bases each). Germline V CDR1 and CDR2: ENHRY, SYGVKD. This CDR3 region has 17 residues. With 11 bases removed from V and 10 bases from J, the gap between germline ends came to 33 bases. The CDR3 nucleotides are TGTGCCTCCAGGGCTGTATCGGGGCTGTGGGCCAAAGATATTCAGTACTTC. It specifies CASRAVSGLWAKDIQYF.

The CDR3 is CASSLGLAGLTGELFF. The CDR3 coding sequence is TGTGCCAGCAGCTTAGGTCTAGCGGGATTGACCGGGGAGCTGTTTTTT. The genes are TRBV11-2 and TRBJ2-2; 9 bases are a match to TRBD2. The CDR3 loop spans 16 amino acids. Germline assignment: CDR1 SGHAT and CDR2 FQNNGV. J was trimmed by 5 bases and V by 1 base; bases with no gene match: 5.

The CDR3 protein is CAWSGYWTNTGELFF. CDR3 bases: TGTGCCTGGAGTGGGTACTGGACGAACACCGGGGAGCTGTTTTTT. The gene calls are TRBV30 and TRBJ2-2; unclear D gene. Germline CDR1 reads GTSNPN; CDR2 reads SVGIG (reference sequence). This CDR3 contains 15 residues. V lost 1 base and J lost 0, with 9 bases in between.

This clonotype has at least ten counts. The CDR3 sequence: CASSDSRSGIEGEQFF. The DNA for the CDR3 is TGTGCCAGCAGTGACTCGAGATCCGGCATCGAGGGTGAGCAGTTCTTC. The rearrangement uses TRBV6-4 and TRBJ2-1; a weak D match, TRBD2 (5 bases). Germline V gene lookup returns CDR1 MRHNA and CDR2 SNTAGT. The CDR3 runs 16 residues. Trimming removed 0 bases at V and 9 bases at J, with 18 bases between.

A word on this clonotype: Germline and junction disagree at one end, which may indicate a read error. The V call is TRBV10-3, the J call TRBJ2-5; TRBD2 matches at 8 bases. The germline V gene has CDR1 ENHRY and CDR2 SYGVKD. The CDR3 is 14 amino acids. The CDR3 loop reads CAGNGGGDRKTQYF. The CDR3 DNA sequence: TGTGCGGGGAACGGGGGGGGTGACCGCAAGACTCAGTACTTC.

V and J are TRBV27 and TRBJ2-3; D could derive from TRBD1 or TRBD2 (5 bases each). The J call is doubtful: the DNA matches TRBJ2-7 better. Germline-derived CDR1 and CDR2 are MNHEY and SMNVEV (reference sequence). This CDR3 spans 18 amino acids. The CDR3 coding sequence is TGTGCCAGCAGTTTAACGGGGATCCGAGGCCGGGGCACAGATACGCAGTACTTC. This gives the protein CASSLTGIRGRGTDTQYF.

The chain is built from TRBV6-5 and TRBJ2-3, with 11 bases that match TRBD2. The CDR3 totals 17 residues. The V and J ends lost 4 bases and 7 bases, in that order; junction bases with no gene match: 13. Germline V gene lookup returns CDR1 MNHEY and CDR2 SVGAGI. The CDR3 loop reads CASSCATVAGGQNTQYF. The CDR3, as DNA: TGTGCCAGCAGTTGCGCCACGGTAGCGGGAGGGCAGAATACGCAGTATTTT.

The chain employs TRBV7-2 and TRBJ1-2; 7 bases are shared with TRBD1. V dropped 5 bases and J dropped 6; count of bases not matched to a gene: 6. The CDR3 covers 13 residues. Germline V CDR1 and CDR2: SGHTA, FQGNSA. DNA of the CDR3: TGTGCCAGCAGCCGCCAGGGGGTTGATGGCTACACCTTC. Its translation: CASSRQGVDGYTF.

A remark on this clonotype: One end of the junction is discordant with germline, which a read error may explain. The rearrangement links TRBV10-1 to TRBJ2-5; TRBD2 matches at 8 bases. The CDR3 is 14 residues long. From germline, CDR1 is WNHNN and CDR2 SYGVQD (reference sequence). CDR3 residues: CASSGRRAKDTQYF. CDR3 coding DNA: TGCGCGAGCAGCGGGAGACGTGCCAAAGATACCCAGTACTTC.

At least ten counts were recorded for this clonotype. The chain joins TRBV24-1 to TRBJ2-1; D assignment may be TRBD1 or TRBD2 (6 bases each). Deletions cut 7 bases from V and 8 bases from J, with 20 bases between. The V gene's germline CDR1 is KGHDR and CDR2 SFDVKD. This CDR3 region has 15 residues. CDR3 loop: CATSHLGGGLDEQFF. In nucleotides, the CDR3 is TGTGCCACCAGCCACCTCGGAGGGGGGTTGGATGAGCAGTTCTTC.

This clonotype was detected a few times. The V call is TRBV11-1, the J call TRBJ2-5; unclear D gene. The ends were cut back, 4 bases at V and 3 bases at J, with 9 bases in the middle. The germline V gene has CDR1 SGHAT and CDR2 FQDESV (reference sequence). The CDR3 contains 13 residues. The DNA for the CDR3 is TGTGCCAGCAGCTGGGCTCCTAAAGAGACCCAGTACTTC. It codes for CASSWAPKETQYF.